This T cell receptor beta chain was identified in a study of persistence of HIV-infected CD4 T cells (dated by TCRdb to the early 2020s). General notes on the study: Suppressive ART had been received by participants for a median of roughly eight years. The clonality of all cells in each sorted population was measured by TCRbeta sequencing, and the clonality of infected cells was measured by proviral sequencing. Peripheral blood samples of up to about 200 mL were taken at multiple time points, with the exception of two participants who underwent leukapheresis at a single time point. CMV- and HIV-1 Gag-responding CD4+ T cells were isolated from ART-treated individuals so that antigen-driven clonal expansion of HIV-1-infected cells could be examined. The TCR cluster analysis across participants included 8 or 9 participants for CMV and roughly 7 participants for Gag.

The immunoSEQ hsTCRB assay version 4, run in survey mode, was used to sequence TCRbeta repertoires from genomic DNA. For TCRbeta sequencing, genomic DNA was diluted to about 9.5 ng/uL, and up to roughly 1 ug was used per sample. On the study's bioinformatics: TCRbeta data were analyzed in ImmunoSeq Analyzer 3.0, with diversity computed on productive nucleotide rearrangements. Using the Immunarch R package, lower-bound TCR diversity was estimated with the improved Chao index and clonality was estimated with the Gini coefficient. When different nucleotide rearrangements encoded the same CDR3beta amino acid sequence, each rearrangement was treated as a distinct clonotype. TCRbeta sequences significantly enriched in antigen-responding cells relative to anti-CD3/anti-CD28-activated cells were identified by differential abundance analysis. GLIPH2 grouped TCRs by predicted peptide-MHC specificity, both within each participant and across combined participant data sets. The table comes from immuneACCESS by way of TCRdb, which keeps in-frame sequences with V and J called. Part of the clones is missing from these tables; in studies checked, under half for an unresolved V gene and the rest for unknown reasons. V, J and clone size are those of that table, while D and trimming were read from the DNA. This sample is represented by 20,000 to 25,000 clones; roughly 70% of them were singletons. The ten largest clonotypes hold roughly 1.9% of the sample.

What the work shows at the level of the full study, not this receptor alone: Degenerate expanded CDR3beta sequences were enriched in antigen-responding cells, suggesting convergent selection of CD4+ responses to CMV and Gag. The study involved few individuals and tested only a limited range of antigens. Within the same sorted populations, how oligoclonal the TCRs were correlated with how oligoclonal the proviruses were. Bulk TCR analyses could not be restricted to the rare CMV-responding cells that actually carried HIV-1 proviruses. Significantly lower TCRbeta richness was observed in CMV- and Gag-responding cells than in anti-CD3/anti-CD28-responding cells, and higher oligoclonality was observed in CMV-responding cells than in CD3/CD28-stimulated and Gag-responding cells.

This clone was seen only once. There is no known antigen for this receptor. The input lacks base qualities; no much larger clone sits a single base away. The CDR3 runs 14 residues from the cysteine to the phenylalanine. Kept here is only the CDR3 DNA, which spans 42 bases and is read in frame from base 1. Relative to germline, V is missing 4 bases and J is missing 3 bases, with 0 bases of the junction outside any gene match. CDR1 and CDR2 are read off the germline V gene (reference sequence) as LGHDT and YNNKEL. What this sample's treatment or condition label stands for: suppressive antiretroviral therapy. A pool of overlapping HIV-1 Gag 15-mer peptides, at 0.8 to 1 ug per peptide per mL, was used to stimulate the cells. CD4+ T cells that responded were sorted based on upregulation of both CD40 ligand and CD69. Participants were HIV-1-infected adults who started suppressive ART during chronic infection. Plasma HIV-1 RNA had been undetectable (below 50 copies/mL) in participants for at least 4 years. To be included, participants needed a CD4+ T cell count above 400 cells/uL and a positive CMV serology. Before stimulation, PBMCs were isolated using density centrifugation and then depleted of CD8+ T cells. For approximately 17 hours, the CD8-depleted PBMCs were stimulated with anti-CD28/CD49d costimulation, a CD40-blocking antibody, and enfuvirtide to prevent new infections. Cell sorting was done on a Beckman Coulter MoFlo Legacy or XDP sorter, and dead cells were excluded with propidium iodide. Genomic DNA was extracted using the QIAamp DNA Mini Kit for samples with more than one million cells and using the Quick-DNA Microprep Kit for all other samples.

The sequencing used CD4+ T cells sorted from PBMCs after approximately 19-hour stimulation, collected from a patient who received antiretroviral therapy. Explained via the paper, the cell subset or site label denotes: CD40L+CD69+ CD4 T cells responding to HIV-1 Gag peptides. The sequence links TRBV3-1 (or the pseudogene TRBV3-2) to TRBJ2-2, with 9 junctional bases fitting TRBD1. The clonotype was recovered from an adult man with HIV who was CMV-seropositive. The CDR3: CASSRDRDTGELFF. The DNA sequence is TGTGCCAGCAGCCGGGACAGGGACACCGGGGAGCTGTTTTTT.